This TCR beta chain was documented in a study of T-cell memory formation after mild COVID-19. The CDR3 has 14 amino acids. Trimming removed 2 bases at V and 2 bases at J, with 9 bases between. Germline V gives CDR1 MNHNY, CDR2 SVGAGI (reference sequence). TCRdb re-called the 5' RACE reads with MiXCR, one entry per CDR3 protein. In the table there are 350,000 to 400,000 distinct CDR3 sequences, roughly 14% of which are singletons. The source material was PBMCs or a T cell subset sorted from them (not recorded which). This sequence joins TRBV6-6 and TRBJ2-5; D not certain. The sequence derives from a man aged 18 to 30 who had mild COVID-19 (a few samples of this study predate the infection). Cell type and time point are not known. This chain's CDR3 is CASSYRAQQETQYF. The CDR3 DNA reads as TGTGCCAGCAGTTACAGGGCCCAGCAAGAGACCCAGTACTTC.